This TCR beta chain is from a study of Graves' ophthalmopathy and Graves' hyperthyroidism. The CDR3 consists of 15 residues. Trimming removed 4 bases from V and 4 bases from J, with 16 bases in between. Germline CDR1 is ENHRY and CDR2 is SYGVKD. CDR3 regions of TCR beta were amplified from RNA transcripts. First-round RT-PCR employed HTBI primers, with a second-round multiplex PCR after it. TCRdb ran MiXCR on the multiplex PCR reads and lists one entry per CDR3 protein. The profile shows roughly 500,000 distinct CDR3 sequences, about an eighth of them singletons. This sequence joins TRBV10-3 and TRBJ2-5; D possibly corresponds to TRBD1 (6 bases). Sequencing was performed on blood. This sequence was found in a woman aged 30 to 39 with Graves' ophthalmopathy. CDR3 sequence (DNA): TGTGCCATCAGTGGGCCACAGGGTATGGGAGAGACCCAGTACTTC. This translates into CAISGPQGMGETQYF.